The 2 T cell receptor beta chains presented below share a single source sample, sequenced in a study of cytomegalovirus exposure and HLA in healthy donors. Primers included in the PCR were 60 Vbeta and 13 Jbeta primers. Generated by immunoSEQ multiplex PCR, the TCRdb table keeps only in-frame clones and is missing some. The sample shows over 150,000 clones, roughly 80% of them seen only once. The material sequenced was PBMCs. All receptors come from a boy aged 5 to 17 in good health and CMV-seronegative.

This chain links TRBV30 with TRBJ2-1, with a possible D match to TRBD2 (7 bases). Trimming stripped 0 bases from V and 6 bases from J, with 12 bases between. CDR1 GTSNPN and CDR2 SVGIG come from the germline V gene (reference sequence). The CDR3 has 14 amino acids. The CDR3 sequence: CAWSVGGPSNEQFF. CDR3 in DNA: TGTGCCTGGAGTGTGGGGGGGCCCTCCAATGAGCAGTTCTTC. Full variable domain (remainder filled in from reference TRBV30 and TRBJ2-1): SQTIHQWPATLVQPVGSPLSLECTVEGTSNPNLYWYRQAAGRGLQLLFYSVGIGQISSEVPQNLSASRPQDRQFILSSKKLLLSDSGFYLCAWSVGGPSNEQFFGPGTRLTVL.

The J gene is TRBJ1-1, the V gene TRBV5-1; no firm D call. Between the trimmed V and J ends, which lost 0 bases and 0 bases, there was a span of 9 bases. Germline V CDR1 and CDR2: SGHRS, YFSETQ. The CDR3 has 15 amino acids. The CDR3 loop is CASSLVGVLNTEAFF. The CDR3 DNA reads TGCGCCAGCAGCTTGGTGGGAGTCTTGAACACTGAAGCTTTCTTT.